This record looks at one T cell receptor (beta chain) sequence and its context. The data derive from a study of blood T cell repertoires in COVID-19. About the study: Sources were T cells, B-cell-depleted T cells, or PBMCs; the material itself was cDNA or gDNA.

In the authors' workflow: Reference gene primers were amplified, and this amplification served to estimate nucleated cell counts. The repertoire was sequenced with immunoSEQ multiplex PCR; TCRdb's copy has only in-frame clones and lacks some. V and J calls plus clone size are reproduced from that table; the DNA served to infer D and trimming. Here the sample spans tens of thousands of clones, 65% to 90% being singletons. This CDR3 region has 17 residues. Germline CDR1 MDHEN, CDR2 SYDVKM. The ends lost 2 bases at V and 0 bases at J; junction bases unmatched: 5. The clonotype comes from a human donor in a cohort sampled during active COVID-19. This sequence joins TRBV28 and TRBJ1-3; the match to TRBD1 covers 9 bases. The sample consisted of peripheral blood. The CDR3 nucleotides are TGTGCCAGCAGTTTAGACGTGACAGGGGGCTCTGGAAACACCATATATTTT. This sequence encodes CASSLDVTGGSGNTIYF.